One sample yielded the 2 T cell receptor beta chains listed below, sequenced in a study of shared clonotypes between healthy human individuals. Repertoires were generated with immunoSEQ multiplex PCR, while TCRdb's copy carries only in-frame clones and drops some. Of approximately 510,000 clones in the sample, 79% were seen once. The sample comprised PBMCs. These receptors came from a woman between 35 and 50 years old in good health. Some clones in this sample may be carry-over from other donors' samples.

The V gene is TRBV30, the J gene TRBJ2-7; tentatively, D is TRBD2 (6 bases). V shed 1 base and J shed 4 bases, with 17 bases lying between them. The germline CDR1 and CDR2 sequences are GTSNPN and SVGIG (reference sequence). The CDR3 is 15 residues long. The DNA for the CDR3 is TGTGCCTGGAGTGGGGGAGGCAGGGACTTTTACGAGCAGTACTTC. Its translation: CAWSGGGRDFYEQYF.

The J gene is TRBJ2-7, the V gene TRBV7-2; the match to TRBD2 covers 8 bases. V shed 7 bases, J shed 4 bases, and the junction held 15 bases outside the gene matches. The CDR3 covers 16 residues. CDR1 is SGHTA and CDR2 is FQGNSA in the germline V gene. This CDR3 reads CASTQLRGGRRYEQYF. The DNA for the CDR3 is TGTGCCAGCACCCAACTCCGGGGCGGGAGGCGATACGAGCAGTACTTC.